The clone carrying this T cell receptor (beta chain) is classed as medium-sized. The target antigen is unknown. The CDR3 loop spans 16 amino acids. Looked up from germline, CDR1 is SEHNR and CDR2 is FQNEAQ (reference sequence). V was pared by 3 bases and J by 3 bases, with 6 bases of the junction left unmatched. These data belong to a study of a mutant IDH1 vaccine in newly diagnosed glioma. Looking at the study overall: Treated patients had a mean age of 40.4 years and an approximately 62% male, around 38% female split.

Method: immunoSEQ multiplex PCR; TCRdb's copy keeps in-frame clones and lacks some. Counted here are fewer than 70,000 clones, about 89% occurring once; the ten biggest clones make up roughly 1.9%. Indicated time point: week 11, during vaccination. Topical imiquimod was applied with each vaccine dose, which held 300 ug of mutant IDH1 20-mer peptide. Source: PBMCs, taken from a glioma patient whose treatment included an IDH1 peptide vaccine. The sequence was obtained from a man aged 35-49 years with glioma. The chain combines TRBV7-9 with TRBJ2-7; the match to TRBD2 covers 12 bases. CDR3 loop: CASSFLAGGPVYEQYF. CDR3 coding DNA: TGTGCCAGCAGCTTCCTAGCGGGAGGGCCAGTCTACGAGCAGTACTTC.